The 9 T cell receptor beta chains in this list originate from one sample, sequenced in a study of blood T cell repertoires in COVID-19. Using immunoSEQ multiplex PCR, the repertoire was profiled, and TCRdb retains in-frame clones only, with some absent. The sample holds some 180,000 clones, 75% to 85% seen once. Material for sequencing was peripheral blood. These receptors were obtained from a woman aged 40 to 55 with COVID-19, enrolled during active disease.

The genes are TRBV2 and TRBJ2-3, with D possibly matching TRBD2 (6 bases). Looked up from germline, CDR1 is SNHLY and CDR2 is FYNNEI. The CDR3 extends over 15 amino acids. V was trimmed by 3 bases and J by 2 bases, leaving 12 bases between them. The CDR3 protein is CASSEGGGATDTQYF. The CDR3 bases are TGTGCCAGCAGTGAGGGCGGCGGGGCCACAGATACGCAGTATTTT.

This clone was seen only a few times. The chain carries TRBV29-1 and TRBJ1-2; D is ambiguous. The CDR3 is 12 residues long. Germline CDR1 reads SQVTM; CDR2 reads ANQGSEA. V lost 6 bases, J lost 4 bases, and 12 bases lay in between. The CDR3, as DNA: TGCAGCGTCCGTACTACGGGCTATGGCTACACCTTC. The encoded protein is CSVRTTGYGYTF.

This clone showed up just a few times. V is TRBV9 and J is TRBJ2-4; 9 nucleotides align to TRBD1. CDR1 SGDLS and CDR2 YYNGEE come from the germline V gene. Trimming at V came to 0 bases and at J to 9 bases, leaving 4 bases not matched to a gene. The CDR3 covers 14 residues. CDR3 coding DNA: TGTGCCAGCAGCGTAGAGGGACAGGGCCTCATTCAGTACTTC. It specifies CASSVEGQGLIQYF.

The chain combines TRBV9 with TRBJ1-1; 8 bases are shared with TRBD1. The junction had 0 bases not matched to a gene; V was cut back by 4 bases and J by 4 bases. The CDR3 sequence is 12 residues long. The germline V gene encodes CDR1 SGDLS and CDR2 YYNGEE. CDR3 bases: TGTGCCAGCAGCCAGGGGGCCACTGAAGCTTTCTTT. Its protein is CASSQGATEAFF.

The V call is TRBV4-3, the J call TRBJ1-2, with D possibly matching TRBD1 (5 bases). This CDR3 is 16 amino acids long. V gave up 4 bases and J gave up 1 base, with 16 bases separating them. Germline V gives CDR1 LGHNA, CDR2 YSLEER. CDR3 residues: CASSRRVGTDNYGYTF. As DNA, the CDR3 is TGCGCCAGCAGCCGTCGGGTCGGGACTGATAACTATGGCTACACCTTC.

The chain is built from TRBV7-2 and TRBJ1-2; TRBD1 might be the D (6 bases). Germline V gives CDR1 SGHTA, CDR2 FQGNSA. The CDR3 totals 14 residues. The V end was cut by 2 bases, the J end by 7 bases, with 14 bases between. The CDR3 reads CASSLNRASSGYTF. The CDR3 DNA reads as TGTGCCAGCAGCTTAAACAGGGCGTCTTCTGGCTACACCTTC.

This clone has only one observation. The chain recombines TRBV3-1 (or the pseudogene TRBV3-2) with TRBJ1-2; D uncertain. Trimming shortened V by 3 bases and J by 8 bases, and 10 bases separated the two germline ends. CDR1 and CDR2 (germline): LGHDT, YNNKEL (reference sequence). The CDR3 is 12 residues long. CDR3 in amino acids: CASSQTPGGYTF. The CDR3 nucleotides read TGTGCCAGCAGCCAGACACCAGGCGGCTACACCTTC.

The chain employs TRBV2 and TRBJ1-2, with 9 bases lining up with TRBD1. Germline values: CDR1 SNHLY, CDR2 FYNNEI. V lost 6 bases and J lost 8; bases outside the gene matches: 7. The CDR3 covers 13 residues. The CDR3 loop is CASRQGALVGYTF. In DNA form, the CDR3 reads TGTGCCAGCAGACAGGGGGCGTTAGTCGGCTACACCTTC.

V is TRBV2 and J is TRBJ2-7, with 9 positions matching TRBD1. The germline CDR1 and CDR2 sequences are SNHLY and FYNNEI. The CDR3 extends over 12 amino acids. V was clipped by 11 bases and J by 2 bases; unmatched bases: 4. As DNA, the CDR3 is TGTGCCGGCGGGACAGGGCCCTACGAGCAGTACTTC. This encodes CAGGTGPYEQYF.